A single count supports the clone carrying this T cell receptor beta chain. Its antigen is unidentified. The CDR3 totals 15 residues. Trimming removed 1 base at V and 4 bases at J, with 11 bases between. The germline V gene encodes CDR1 SGHVS and CDR2 FNYEAQ. These data originate in a study of T cell repertoires in cytomegalovirus infection. Turning to the study itself: It was recently identified HLA-C-restricted and well-studied HLA-B-restricted CMV epitopes that the study used. From public TCR beta signatures came an indication of both CMV infection and matching HLA type. Study results and limitations: There were HLA-C-restricted CMV-specific TCR beta clonotypes dominating the ex vivo response.

Each CDR3 protein gets one entry after TCRdb re-called the reads with MiXCR. The sample lists hundreds of thousands of distinct CDR3 sequences, around a third occurring once. This receptor was identified in a human donor in good health (CMV status not recorded). Some clones in this sample may be carry-over from other donors' samples. The chain recombines TRBV7-6 with TRBJ2-1, with D possibly TRBD2 on 6 matching bases. Source: cultured CD8+ T cells from PBMCs, taken from culture after CMV antigen stimulation. This CDR3 is CASSLVSGTYNEQFF. The CDR3 nucleotides are TGTGCCAGCAGCTTAGTTAGCGGAACGTACAATGAGCAGTTCTTC.